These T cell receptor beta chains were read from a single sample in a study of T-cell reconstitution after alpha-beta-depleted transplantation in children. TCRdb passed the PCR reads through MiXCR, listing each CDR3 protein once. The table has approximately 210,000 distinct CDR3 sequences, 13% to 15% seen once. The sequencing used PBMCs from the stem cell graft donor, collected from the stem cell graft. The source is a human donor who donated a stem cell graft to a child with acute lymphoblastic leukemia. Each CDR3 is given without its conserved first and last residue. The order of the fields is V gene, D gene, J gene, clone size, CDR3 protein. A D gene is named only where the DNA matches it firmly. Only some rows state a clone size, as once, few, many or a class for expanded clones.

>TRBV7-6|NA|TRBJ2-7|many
ASSTGAEQY
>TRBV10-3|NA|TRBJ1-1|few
ATRGLGAEAF
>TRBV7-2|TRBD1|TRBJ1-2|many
ASSPGGTGEGYGYT
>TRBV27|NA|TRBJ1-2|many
ASSLSLDFNYGYT
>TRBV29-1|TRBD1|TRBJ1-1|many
SVERTGNTEAF
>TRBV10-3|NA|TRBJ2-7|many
AITASTGKAYEQY
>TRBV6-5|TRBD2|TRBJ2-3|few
ASSYSGSASGSADTQY
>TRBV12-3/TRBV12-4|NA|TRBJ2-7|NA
ASSAFWGQY
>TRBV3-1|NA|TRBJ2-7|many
ASSQDQEGGKY
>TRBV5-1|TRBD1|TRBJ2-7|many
ASSLGTGAKEQY
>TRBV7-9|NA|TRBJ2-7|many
ASSSEQGDQY
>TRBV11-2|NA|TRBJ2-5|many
ASSLLAFETQY
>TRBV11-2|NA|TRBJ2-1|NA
ASSLLLVGEPPYNEQF
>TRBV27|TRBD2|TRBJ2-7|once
ASRTGTSGYEQY
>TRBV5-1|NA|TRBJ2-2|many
ASSLEQSATGELF
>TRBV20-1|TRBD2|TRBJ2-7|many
SARDAFSGTTYEQY
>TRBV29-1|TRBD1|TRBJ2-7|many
SVATGPSYEQY
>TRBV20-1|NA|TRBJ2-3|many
SATSAGRTDTQY
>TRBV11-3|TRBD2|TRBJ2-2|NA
ASSLEGGAGELF
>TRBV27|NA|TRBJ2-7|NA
ASSRPGSGRYEQY
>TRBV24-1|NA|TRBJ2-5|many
ATSDQYGETQY
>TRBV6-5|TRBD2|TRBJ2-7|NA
ASSYSRGEWYEQY
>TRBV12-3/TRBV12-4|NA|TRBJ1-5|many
ASSLQYSNQPQH
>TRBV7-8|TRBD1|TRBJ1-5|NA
ASSLARTGGQPQH
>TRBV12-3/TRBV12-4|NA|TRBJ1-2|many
ASSFSGYGYT
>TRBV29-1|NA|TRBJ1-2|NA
SVDPTEANYGYT
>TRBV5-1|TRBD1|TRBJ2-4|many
ASSLVGTGGENIQY
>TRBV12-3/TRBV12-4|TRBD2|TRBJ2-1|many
ASSLVPGAGVSDEQF
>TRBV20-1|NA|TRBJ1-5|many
SARRPGYSNQPQH
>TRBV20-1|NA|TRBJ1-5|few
SARDKGEGGNQPQH
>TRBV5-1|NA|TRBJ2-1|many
ASSEAPRGEQF
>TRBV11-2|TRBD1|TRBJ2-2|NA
ASSPQGALVPGELF
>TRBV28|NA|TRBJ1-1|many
ASIKNEAF
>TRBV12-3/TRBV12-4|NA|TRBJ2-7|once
ASSPEPGVGEQY
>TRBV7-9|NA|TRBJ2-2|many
ASSLVSLQRDGELF
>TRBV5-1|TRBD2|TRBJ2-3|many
ASSGLGHGTSASSTDTQY
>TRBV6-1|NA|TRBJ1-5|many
ASSEKLEGSGNQPQH